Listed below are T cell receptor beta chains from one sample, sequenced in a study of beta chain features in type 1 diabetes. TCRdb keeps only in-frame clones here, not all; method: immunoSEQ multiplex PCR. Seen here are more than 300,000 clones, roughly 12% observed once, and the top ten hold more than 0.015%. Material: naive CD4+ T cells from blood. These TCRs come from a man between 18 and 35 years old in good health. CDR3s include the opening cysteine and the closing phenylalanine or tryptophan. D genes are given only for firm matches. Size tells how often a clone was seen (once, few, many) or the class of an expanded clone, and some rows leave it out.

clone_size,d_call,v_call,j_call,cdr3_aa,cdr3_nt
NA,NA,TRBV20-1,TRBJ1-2,CSAPAGGGYTF,TGCAGTGCTCCCGCTGGTGGCGGCTACACCTTC
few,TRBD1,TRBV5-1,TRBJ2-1,CASSLGQGEFF,TGCGCCAGCAGCTTGGGACAGGGTGAGTTCTTC
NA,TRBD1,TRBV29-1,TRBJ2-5,CSVERTGYDGETQYF,TGCAGCGTTGAGAGGACAGGGTACGATGGTGAGACCCAGTACTTC
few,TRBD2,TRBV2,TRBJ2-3,CARATPGTSGTDTQYF,TGTGCCAGAGCGACTCCCGGGACTAGCGGGACGGATACGCAGTATTTT
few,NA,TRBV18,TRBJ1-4,CASSPSGGLSEKLFF,TGTGCCAGCTCACCGTCCGGGGGGCTAAGTGAAAAACTGTTTTTT
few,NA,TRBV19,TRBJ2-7,CASSAAYEQYF,TGTGCCAGTAGTGCAGCCTACGAGCAGTACTTC
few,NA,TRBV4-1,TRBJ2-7,CASSLPGSYEQYF,TGCGCCAGCAGCCTTCCGGGGAGTTACGAGCAGTACTTC
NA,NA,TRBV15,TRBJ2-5,CATSRDPPETQYF,TGTGCCACCAGCAGAGACCCCCCGGAGACCCAGTACTTC
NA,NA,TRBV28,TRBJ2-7,CASTLGVAAAYEQYF,TGTGCCAGCACCCTAGGAGTAGCGGCGGCCTACGAGCAGTACTTC
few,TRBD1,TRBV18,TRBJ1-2,CASSPRTGEGGYTF,TGTGCCAGCTCACCACGGACAGGGGAGGGAGGCTACACCTTC